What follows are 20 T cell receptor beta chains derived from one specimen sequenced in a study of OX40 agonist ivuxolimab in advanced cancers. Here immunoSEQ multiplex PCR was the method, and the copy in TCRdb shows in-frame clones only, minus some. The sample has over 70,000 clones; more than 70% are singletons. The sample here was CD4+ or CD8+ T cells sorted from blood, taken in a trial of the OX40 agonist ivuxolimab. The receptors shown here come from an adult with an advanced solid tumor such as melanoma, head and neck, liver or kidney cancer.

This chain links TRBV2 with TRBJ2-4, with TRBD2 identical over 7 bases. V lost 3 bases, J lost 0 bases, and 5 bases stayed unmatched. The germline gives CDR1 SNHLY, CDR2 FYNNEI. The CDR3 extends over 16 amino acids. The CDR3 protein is CASSDRASGAKNIQYF. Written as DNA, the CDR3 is TGTGCCAGCAGTGATCGAGCTAGCGGAGCCAAAAACATTCAGTACTTC.

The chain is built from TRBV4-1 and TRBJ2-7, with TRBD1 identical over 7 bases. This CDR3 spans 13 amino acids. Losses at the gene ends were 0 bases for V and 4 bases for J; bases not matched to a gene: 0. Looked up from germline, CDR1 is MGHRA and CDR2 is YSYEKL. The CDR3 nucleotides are TGCGCCAGCAGCCAAGAGACAGGGTACGAGCAGTACTTC. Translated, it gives CASSQETGYEQYF.

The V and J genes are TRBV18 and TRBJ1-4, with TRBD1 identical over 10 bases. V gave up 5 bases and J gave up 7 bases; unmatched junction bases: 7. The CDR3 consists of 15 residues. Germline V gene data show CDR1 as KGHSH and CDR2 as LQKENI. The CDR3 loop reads CASSSFRDRGEKLFF. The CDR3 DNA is TGTGCCAGCTCATCCTTCCGGGACAGGGGTGAAAAACTGTTTTTT.

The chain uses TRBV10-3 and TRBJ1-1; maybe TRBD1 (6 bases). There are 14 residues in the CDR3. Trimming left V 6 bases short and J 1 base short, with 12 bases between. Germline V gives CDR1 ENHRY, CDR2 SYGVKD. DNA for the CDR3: TGTGCCATCAGGGGGGCGGGGTCGAACACTGAAGCTTTCTTT. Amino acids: CAIRGAGSNTEAFF.

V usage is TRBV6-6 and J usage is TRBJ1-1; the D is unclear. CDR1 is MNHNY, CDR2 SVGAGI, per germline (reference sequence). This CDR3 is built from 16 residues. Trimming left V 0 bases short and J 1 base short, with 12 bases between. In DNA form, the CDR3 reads TGTGCCAGCAGTTACTCGATGGGCGGAAAGAACACTGAAGCTTTCTTT. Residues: CASSYSMGGKNTEAFF.

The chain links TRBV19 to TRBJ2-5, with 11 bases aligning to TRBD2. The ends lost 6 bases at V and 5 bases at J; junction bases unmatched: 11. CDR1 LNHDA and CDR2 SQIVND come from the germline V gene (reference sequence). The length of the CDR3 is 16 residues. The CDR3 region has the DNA TGTGCCAGTAGATCGGATCTAGCGGGGGGCTGGGAGACCCAGTACTTC. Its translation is CASRSDLAGGWETQYF. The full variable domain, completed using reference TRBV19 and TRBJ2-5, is DGGITQSPKYLFRKEGQNVTLSCEQNLNHDAMYWYRQDPGQGLRLIYYSQIVNDFQKGDIAEGYSVSREKKESFPLTVTSAQKNPTAFYLCASRSDLAGGWETQYFGPGTRLLVL.

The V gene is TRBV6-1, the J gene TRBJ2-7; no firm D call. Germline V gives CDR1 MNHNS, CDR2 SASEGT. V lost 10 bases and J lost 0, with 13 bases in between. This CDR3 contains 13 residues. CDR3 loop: CATEDVSSYEQYF. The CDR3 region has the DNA TGTGCCACTGAAGATGTAAGCTCCTACGAGCAGTACTTC.

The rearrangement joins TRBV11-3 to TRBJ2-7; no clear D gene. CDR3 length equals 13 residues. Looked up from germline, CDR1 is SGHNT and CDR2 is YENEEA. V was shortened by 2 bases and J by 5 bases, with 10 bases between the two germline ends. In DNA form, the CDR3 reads TGTGCCAGCAGCTTAAGGGTGGTCAACGAGCAGTACTTC. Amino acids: CASSLRVVNEQYF.

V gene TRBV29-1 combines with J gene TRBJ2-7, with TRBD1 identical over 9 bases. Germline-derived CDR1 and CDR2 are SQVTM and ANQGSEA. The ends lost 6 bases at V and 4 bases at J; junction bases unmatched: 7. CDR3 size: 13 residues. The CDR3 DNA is TGCAGCGTACGGAACAGGGGGCAATACGAGCAGTACTTC. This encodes CSVRNRGQYEQYF.

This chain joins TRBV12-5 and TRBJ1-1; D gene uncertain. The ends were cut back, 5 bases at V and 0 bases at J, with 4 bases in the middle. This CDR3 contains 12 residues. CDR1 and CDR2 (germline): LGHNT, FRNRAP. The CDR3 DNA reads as TGTGCTAGTGGTCAGGTGAACACTGAAGCTTTCTTT. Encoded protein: CASGQVNTEAFF. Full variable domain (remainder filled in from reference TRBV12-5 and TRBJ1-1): DARVTQTPRHKVTEMGQEVTMRCQPILGHNTVFWYRQTMMQGLELLAYFRNRAPLDDSGMPKDRFSAEMPDATLATLKIQPSEPRDSAVYFCASGQVNTEAFFGQGTRLTVV.

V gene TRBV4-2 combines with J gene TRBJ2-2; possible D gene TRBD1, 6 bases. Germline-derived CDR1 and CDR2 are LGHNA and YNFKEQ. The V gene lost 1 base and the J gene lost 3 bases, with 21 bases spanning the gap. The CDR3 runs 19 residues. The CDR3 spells CASSQAVLTGIWYTGELFF. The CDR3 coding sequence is TGTGCCAGCAGCCAAGCGGTTCTAACAGGGATTTGGTACACCGGGGAGCTGTTTTTT.

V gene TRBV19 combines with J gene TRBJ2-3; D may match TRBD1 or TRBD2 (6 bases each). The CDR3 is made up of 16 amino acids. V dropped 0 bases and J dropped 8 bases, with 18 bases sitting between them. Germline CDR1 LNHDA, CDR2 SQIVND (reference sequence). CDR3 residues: CASSIERGRNIPTQYF. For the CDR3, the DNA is TGTGCCAGTAGTATAGAACGGGGGCGAAATATCCCTACGCAGTATTTT.

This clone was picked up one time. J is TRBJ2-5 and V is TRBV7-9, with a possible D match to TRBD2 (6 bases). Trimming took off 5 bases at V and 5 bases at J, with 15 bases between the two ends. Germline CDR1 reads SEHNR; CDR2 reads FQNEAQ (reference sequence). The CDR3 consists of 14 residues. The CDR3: CASSAGLPAETQYF. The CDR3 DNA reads TGTGCCAGCAGCGCGGGACTCCCGGCGGAGACCCAGTACTTC.

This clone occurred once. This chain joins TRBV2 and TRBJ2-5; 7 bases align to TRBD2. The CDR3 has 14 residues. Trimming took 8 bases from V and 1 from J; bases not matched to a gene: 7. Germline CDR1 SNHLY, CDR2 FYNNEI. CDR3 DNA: TGTGCCAGCGCTAAGAGCGGGGTCCAAGAGACCCAGTACTTC. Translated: CASAKSGVQETQYF. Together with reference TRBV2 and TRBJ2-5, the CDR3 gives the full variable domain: EPEVTQTPSHQVTQMGQEVILRCVPISNHLYFYWYRQILGQKVEFLVSFYNNEISEKSEIFDDQFSVERPDGSNFTLKIRSTKLEDSAMYFCASAKSGVQETQYFGPGTRLLVL.

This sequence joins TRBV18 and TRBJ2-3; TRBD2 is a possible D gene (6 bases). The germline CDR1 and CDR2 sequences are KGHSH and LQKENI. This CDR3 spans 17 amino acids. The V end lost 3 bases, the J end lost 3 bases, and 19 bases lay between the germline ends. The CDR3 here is CASSPLSLASATDTQYF. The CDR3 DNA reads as TGTGCCAGCTCACCCCTGTCCCTAGCGAGCGCGACAGATACGCAGTATTTT.

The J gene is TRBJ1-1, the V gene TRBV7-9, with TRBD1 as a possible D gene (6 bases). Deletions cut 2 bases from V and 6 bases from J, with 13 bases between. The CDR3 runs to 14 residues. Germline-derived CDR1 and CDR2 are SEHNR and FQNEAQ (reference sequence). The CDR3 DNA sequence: TGTGCCAGCAGCTTAAAACAGGGAGGTTCTGAAGCTTTCTTT. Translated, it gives CASSLKQGGSEAFF.

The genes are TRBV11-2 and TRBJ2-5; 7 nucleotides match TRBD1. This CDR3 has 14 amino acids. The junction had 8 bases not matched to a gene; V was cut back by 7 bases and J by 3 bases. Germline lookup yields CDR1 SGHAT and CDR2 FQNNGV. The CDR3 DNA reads TGTGCCAGCACCCAGGACAGGACAGAAGAGACCCAGTACTTC. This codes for CASTQDRTEETQYF.

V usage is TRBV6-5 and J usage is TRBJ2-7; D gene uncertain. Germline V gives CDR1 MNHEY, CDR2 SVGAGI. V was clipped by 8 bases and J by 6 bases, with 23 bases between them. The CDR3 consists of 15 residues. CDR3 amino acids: CASRERSWDFSEQYF. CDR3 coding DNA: TGTGCCAGCCGAGAACGAAGTTGGGATTTCTCCGAGCAGTACTTC.

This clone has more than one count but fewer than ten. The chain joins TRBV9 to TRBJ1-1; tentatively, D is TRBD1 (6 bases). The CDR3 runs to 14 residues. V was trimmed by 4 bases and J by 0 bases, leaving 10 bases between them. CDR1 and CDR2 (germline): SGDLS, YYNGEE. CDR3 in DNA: TGTGCCAGCAGCCCTCGACAGGTGAACACTGAAGCTTTCTTT. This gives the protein CASSPRQVNTEAFF.

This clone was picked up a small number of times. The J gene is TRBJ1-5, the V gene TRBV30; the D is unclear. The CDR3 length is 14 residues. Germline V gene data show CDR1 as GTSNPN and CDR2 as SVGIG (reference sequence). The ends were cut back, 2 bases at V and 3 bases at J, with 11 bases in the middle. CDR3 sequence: CAWSKTSANQPQHF. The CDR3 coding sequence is TGTGCCTGGAGTAAGACCTCTGCCAATCAGCCCCAGCATTTT.